Listed below are T cell receptor beta chains from one sample, sequenced in a study. TCRdb recomputed calls from the RT-PCR reads with MiXCR, one row per CDR3 protein. The sample includes about 680,000 distinct CDR3 sequences, approximately 14% seen only once; the top ten take 3% to 4.5%. Specimen: memory CD4+ T cells from blood. All receptors derive from a female donor in good health, serving as a healthy control. Both conserved end residues are part of each CDR3. A D gene is named only where the DNA matches it firmly. Clone size is shown for a subset of rows, as once, few, many or a class of expanded clone.

J gene,clone size,V gene,D gene,CDR3 DNA,CDR3 protein
TRBJ2-6,many,TRBV20-1,NA,TGCAGTGCTCCACAGGGCCCCCTCTCTGGGGCCAACGTCCTGACTTTC,CSAPQGPLSGANVLTF
TRBJ2-3,NA,TRBV9,NA,TGTGCCAGCAGCGTAGCTCCGTCCTGGTCAGATACGCAGTATTTT,CASSVAPSWSDTQYF
TRBJ1-4,once,TRBV20-1,NA,TGCAGTGCTAGGGGGGGAGTAGAAAAACTGTTTTTT,CSARGGVEKLFF
TRBJ2-2,NA,TRBV11-3,NA,TGTGCCAGCAGCTTAATCACCCTTGGCGGCACCGGGGAGCTGTTTTTT,CASSLITLGGTGELFF
TRBJ2-5,many,TRBV5-1,TRBD2,TGCGCCAGCAGCTTGGGCGCCGGGGGGGCCGGAGAGACCCAGTACTTC,CASSLGAGGAGETQYF
TRBJ2-2,few,TRBV5-8,NA,TGTGCCAGCAGCTTGGCGGTGGGGGCCTGGACCGGGGAGCTGTTTTTT,CASSLAVGAWTGELFF
TRBJ1-2,many,TRBV4-1,NA,TGCGCCAGCAGCCAAAATGTACAGGGCTATGGCTACACCTTC,CASSQNVQGYGYTF
TRBJ1-3,few,TRBV28,NA,TGTGCCAGCAGTCGGCAGATTGGAAACACCATATATTTT,CASSRQIGNTIYF
TRBJ2-1,NA,TRBV2,NA,TGTGCCAGCAGTGAAGAGCCCCCATACAATGAGCAGTTCTTC,CASSEEPPYNEQFF
TRBJ2-1,many,TRBV20-1,NA,TGCAGTGCTAGAGTTAGCTTCACGCTCTACAATGAGCAGTTCTTC,CSARVSFTLYNEQFF
TRBJ1-3,NA,TRBV29-1,NA,TGCAGCGTTGCACGAGACAGTAACTCTGGAAACACCATATATTTT,CSVARDSNSGNTIYF
TRBJ1-4,NA,TRBV28,TRBD1,TGTGCCAGCAGTTACGTGACAGGGACTAATGAAAAACTGTTTTTT,CASSYVTGTNEKLFF
TRBJ1-1,NA,TRBV9,TRBD1,TGTGCCAGCAGCGTAGCAGGACAGGGGGGGGCTGAAGCTTTCTTT,CASSVAGQGGAEAFF
TRBJ1-5,few,TRBV20-1,NA,TGCAGTGCTGCGTCAGGGGATCAGCCCCAGCATTTT,CSAASGDQPQHF
TRBJ1-5,few,TRBV24-1,NA,TGTGCCACCAGTGAGGACAGTTATCAGCCCCAGCATTTT,CATSEDSYQPQHF
TRBJ2-1,NA,TRBV29-1,NA,TGCAGCGTTGAATCCGTCGAGCAGTTCTTC,CSVESVEQFF
TRBJ2-1,few,TRBV7-3,NA,TGTGCCAGCAGCTACAGAGAGAACAATGAGCAGTTCTTC,CASSYRENNEQFF
TRBJ2-7,NA,TRBV24-1,NA,TGTGCCACCAGTGATTTTCGTGGCAGGAGAGGCGAGCAGTACTTC,CATSDFRGRRGEQYF
TRBJ2-1,NA,TRBV20-1,NA,TGCAGTGCTCGTAAGCGGGTTGAGCAGTTCTTC,CSARKRVEQFF
TRBJ2-3,few,TRBV7-2,NA,TGTGCCAGCTCACCTTCCATGGGAGATACGCAGTATTTT,CASSPSMGDTQYF
TRBJ2-7,many,TRBV12-3/TRBV12-4,NA,TGTGCCAGCAGCCCGCAGGCCGGAGGACTGATCCACGAGCAGTACTTC,CASSPQAGGLIHEQYF
TRBJ2-3,many,TRBV12-3/TRBV12-4,TRBD1,TGTGCCAGCAGTTTGGCGACAGGGATCGCGGCGCAGTATTTT,CASSLATGIAAQYF
TRBJ2-1,NA,TRBV7-9,TRBD2,TGTGCCAGCTTAGCGGGAGGGCCTGAGTATAGTGAGCAGTTCTTC,CASLAGGPEYSEQFF
TRBJ2-7,NA,TRBV20-1,TRBD2,TGCAGTGCTCTTCCCACTAGCGGACCAACCTACGAGCAGTACTTC,CSALPTSGPTYEQYF
TRBJ2-2,once,TRBV20-1,TRBD2,TGCAGTGCTAGAGATCCGAGCGGGGGAAACACCGGGGAGCTGTTTTTT,CSARDPSGGNTGELFF
TRBJ2-1,few,TRBV11-2,TRBD2,TGTGCCAGCAGCTTAACTAGCGGGAGTCTAGGTGAGCAGTTCTTC,CASSLTSGSLGEQFF
TRBJ1-1,NA,TRBV30,NA,TGTGCCAGGGAACCCAGGACGGCGAACACTGAAGCTTTCTTT,CAREPRTANTEAFF
TRBJ1-2,NA,TRBV5-6,NA,TGTGCCAGCAGCTTGGAAGGACTCTCCTATGGCTACACCTTC,CASSLEGLSYGYTF
TRBJ1-1,few,TRBV20-1,NA,TGCAGTGCTGCACTTGCGGGGGCCGCGAACACTGAAGCTTTCTTT,CSAALAGAANTEAFF
TRBJ2-3,many,TRBV24-1,TRBD1,TGTGCCACCAGTGACTCCGGGACAGGGGCGGCAGATACGCAGTATTTT,CATSDSGTGAADTQYF
TRBJ1-1,NA,TRBV9,NA,TGTGCCCCTGAATGGGGTGGAGGCACTGAAGCTTTCTTT,CAPEWGGGTEAFF